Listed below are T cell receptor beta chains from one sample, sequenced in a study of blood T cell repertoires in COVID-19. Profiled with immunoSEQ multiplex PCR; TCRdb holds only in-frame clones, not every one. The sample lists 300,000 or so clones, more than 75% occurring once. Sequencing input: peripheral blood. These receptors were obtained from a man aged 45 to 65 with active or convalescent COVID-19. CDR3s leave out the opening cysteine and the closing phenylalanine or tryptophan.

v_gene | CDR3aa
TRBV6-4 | ASSDSGAGGSTDTQY
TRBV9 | ASSVYGTGGEDEQF
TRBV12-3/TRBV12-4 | ASSLKWASEAF
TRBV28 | ASSLARQGRGYT
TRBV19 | ASSIRGGSQPQH
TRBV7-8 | ASSLQGSSGRYEQY
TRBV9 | ASSVRGTVEYNEQF
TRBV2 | ASSEGQGYRELF
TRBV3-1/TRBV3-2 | ASSQTGTGQETQY
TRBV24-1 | ATSEGGLAGSSYNEQF
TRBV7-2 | ASSLGGVRSYNEQF
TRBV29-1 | SVEEQDLYNEQF
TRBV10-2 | ASNEGTGVGYT
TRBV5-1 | ASTNPTGNEQF
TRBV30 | AWSVGQGVVNEQF
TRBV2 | ASSERPGGETQY
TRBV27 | ASSLSPRVNTEAF
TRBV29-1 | SVAREGEKLF
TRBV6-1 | ASSEAADRQH
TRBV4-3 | ASSQGGFNTGELF
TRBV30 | AWSVPTGSWGYT
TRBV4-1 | ASSLEGYEQY
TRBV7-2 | ASSSQLTGGNEKLF
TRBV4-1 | ASSQVDTSGNTIY
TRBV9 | ASSPRTRSYEQY
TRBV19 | ASRTGATSHNQPQH
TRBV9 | ASSRRTGGVATNEKLF
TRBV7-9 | ASSPRTGGFYEQY
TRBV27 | ASSLDTFEQY
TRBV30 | AWSVWPQGGHNSPLH
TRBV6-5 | ASIHPEGGELF
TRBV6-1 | ASSETGTRQY
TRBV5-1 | ASSLENRGVQY
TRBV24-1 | ATSSPDRGDTQY
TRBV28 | ASSSIWDSPNYGYT
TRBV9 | ASGRQGSGNTIY
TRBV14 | ASSPGTGVRGTGELF
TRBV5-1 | ASSRARQGTNPYNSPLH
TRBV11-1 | ASSLDPDRGADTQY
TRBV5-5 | ASNGGRTPDTQY
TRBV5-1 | ASSLVGAYNEKLF
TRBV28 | ASSPGGGPNTEAF
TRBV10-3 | AISDGQGGSPLH
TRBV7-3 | ASSPTSGGNTGELF